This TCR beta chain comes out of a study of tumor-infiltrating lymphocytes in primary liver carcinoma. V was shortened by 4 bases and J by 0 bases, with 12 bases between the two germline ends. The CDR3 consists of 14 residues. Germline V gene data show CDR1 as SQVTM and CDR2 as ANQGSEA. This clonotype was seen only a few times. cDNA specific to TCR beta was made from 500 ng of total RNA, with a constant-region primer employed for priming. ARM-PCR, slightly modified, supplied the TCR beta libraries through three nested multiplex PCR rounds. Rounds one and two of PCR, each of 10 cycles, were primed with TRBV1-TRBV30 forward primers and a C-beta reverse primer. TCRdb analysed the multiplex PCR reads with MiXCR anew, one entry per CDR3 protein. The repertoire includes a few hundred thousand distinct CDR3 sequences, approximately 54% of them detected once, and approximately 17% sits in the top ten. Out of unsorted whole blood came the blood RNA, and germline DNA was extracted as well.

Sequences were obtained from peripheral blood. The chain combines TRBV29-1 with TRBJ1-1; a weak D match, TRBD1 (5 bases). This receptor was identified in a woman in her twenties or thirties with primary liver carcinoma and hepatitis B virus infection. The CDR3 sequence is CSVGGGGVNTEAFF. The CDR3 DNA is TGCAGCGTTGGGGGTGGGGGAGTGAACACTGAAGCTTTCTTT.